A single sample gave rise to the 22 T cell receptor beta chains below, sequenced in a study of CD8 T cells in ankylosing spondylitis. TCRdb re-derived calls from the 5' RACE reads in MiXCR, one entry per CDR3 protein. This table holds 80,000 to 100,000 distinct CDR3 sequences, roughly 9.6% found once. Sample: blood, either unsorted or a sorted T cell fraction (not recorded which). Receptors originate from a male donor with ankylosing spondylitis or in good health (not recorded which).

This clonotype came up many times. This chain links TRBV11-2 with TRBJ2-7; D possibly corresponds to TRBD2 (5 bases). Germline assignment: CDR1 SGHAT and CDR2 FQNNGV. This CDR3 region has 15 residues. V shed 0 bases and J shed 6 bases, with 15 bases lying between them. The CDR3 DNA is TGTGCCAGCAGCTTAGACGGGGTGGAAACCCGCGAGCAGTACTTC. As protein: CASSLDGVETREQYF.

This clonotype was detected many times. The CDR3 region is CATSRDVGGLRTGDTQYF. CDR3 DNA: TGTGCCACCAGCAGAGATGTGGGGGGTTTGAGGACGGGAGATACGCAGTATTTT. The chain employs TRBV15 and TRBJ2-3, with D possibly being TRBD2 (6 bases). Germline V gene data show CDR1 as LNHNV and CDR2 as YYDKDF (reference sequence). Trimming shortened V by 0 bases and J by 5 bases, and 21 bases separated the two germline ends. This CDR3 has 18 residues.

This clonotype showed up just a few times. The genes are TRBV11-2 and TRBJ2-7; D unclear. This CDR3 contains 14 residues. V lost 2 bases to trimming and J lost 1 base, with 9 bases between them. Germline values: CDR1 SGHAT, CDR2 FQNNGV. CDR3 DNA sequence: TGTGCCAGCAGCTTATCGGTGCGATCCTACGAGCAGTACTTC. Translation gives CASSLSVRSYEQYF.

This clonotype was seen at least ten times. The J gene is TRBJ2-1, the V gene TRBV6-5; 11 nucleotides align to TRBD2. J was trimmed by 9 bases and V by 4 bases; bases with no gene match: 14. The CDR3 sequence is 17 residues long. Germline assignment: CDR1 MNHEY and CDR2 SVGAGI. The CDR3 DNA reads TGTGCCAGCAGTTCCCACGCGACTAGCGGGGACATCGCTGAGCAGTTCTTC. This sequence encodes CASSSHATSGDIAEQFF.

Note on this clonotype: It may be a read error: a sequence one base away is much more abundant. V usage is TRBV30 and J usage is TRBJ1-5; D perhaps matches TRBD1 (5 bases). CDR1 is GTSNPN and CDR2 is SVGIG in the germline V gene (reference sequence). The CDR3 is 15 residues long. This chain's CDR3 is CAWSEYGGSNQSQHF. The CDR3 nucleotides are TGTGCCTGGAGTGAATATGGGGGAAGCAATCAGTCCCAGCATTTT.

This clonotype came up many times. This chain joins TRBV20-1 and TRBJ2-3, with TRBD1 as a possible D gene (5 bases). Deletions cut 0 bases from V and 3 bases from J, with 10 bases between. The CDR3 covers 14 residues. Germline V gives CDR1 DFQATT, CDR2 SNEGSKA (reference sequence). DNA of the CDR3: TGCAGTGCTAGAGATCCAGGGCGAACAGATACGCAGTATTTT. Its translation: CSARDPGRTDTQYF.

This clonotype was recorded at least ten times. The chain has TRBV5-1 and TRBJ2-4; D might be TRBD1 (6 bases). CDR3 length equals 17 residues. V dropped 2 bases and J dropped 1 base, with 16 bases sitting between them. Germline V gives CDR1 SGHRS, CDR2 YFSETQ. The CDR3 region is CASSLEQGNLAKNIQYF. The CDR3 DNA follows: TGCGCCAGCAGCTTAGAACAGGGAAATCTCGCCAAAAACATTCAGTACTTC.

The genes are TRBV7-9 and TRBJ2-2; 8 bases align to TRBD1. Germline CDR1 SEHNR, CDR2 FQNEAQ (reference sequence). The CDR3 covers 14 residues. The V segment lost 5 bases and the J segment 8 bases; nucleotides outside the gene matches: 7. CDR3 in amino acids: CASSLTTGAGELFF. The CDR3 DNA sequence: TGTGCCAGCAGCCTCACGACAGGGGCAGGGGAGCTGTTTTTT.

In its sample, this clonotype was seen many times. This chain joins TRBV4-1 and TRBJ2-1; D might be TRBD1 (5 bases). The CDR3 has 17 residues. With 1 base removed from V and 2 bases from J, the gap between germline ends came to 15 bases. The germline V gene has CDR1 MGHRA and CDR2 YSYEKL. Here the CDR3 DNA reads TGCGCCAGCAGCCAAGTCCCGGGTTGGGGCACCTACAATGAGCAGTTCTTC. Translation: CASSQVPGWGTYNEQFF.

This clonotype was seen repeatedly, ten times or more. This rearrangement joins TRBV24-1 to TRBJ1-2; D remains unclear. The CDR3 consists of 14 residues. The V gene lost 3 bases and the J gene lost 2 bases, with 9 bases spanning the gap. The V gene's germline CDR1 is KGHDR and CDR2 SFDVKD. The CDR3 bases are TGTGCCACCAGTGATCCCAGAACGAACTATGGCTACACCTTC. It is translated as CATSDPRTNYGYTF.

The chain joins TRBV12-5 to TRBJ2-1; 8 bases match TRBD1. Germline V lookup: CDR1 LGHNT, CDR2 FRNRAP. The V segment lost 4 bases and the J segment 10 bases; nucleotides outside the gene matches: 0. CDR3 size: 11 residues. The CDR3 spells CASGWDREQFF. CDR3 DNA sequence: TGTGCTAGTGGTTGGGACAGGGAGCAGTTCTTC.

At least ten counts were recorded for this clonotype. This chain connects TRBV15 to TRBJ2-2, with D unclear. CDR1 and CDR2 from the germline V gene are LNHNV and YYDKDF (reference sequence). The CDR3 length is 15 residues. The ends were cut back, 3 bases at V and 3 bases at J, with 11 bases in the middle. The CDR3 bases are TGTGCCACCAGCAGTGGGTTTGGGTACACCGGGGAGCTGTTTTTT. Its translation is CATSSGFGYTGELFF.

In its sample, this clonotype was seen many times. The rearrangement links TRBV28 to TRBJ2-7; D unresolved. The CDR3 consists of 13 residues. V was pared by 4 bases and J by 0 bases, with 7 bases between. The germline CDR1 and CDR2 sequences are MDHEN and SYDVKM. CDR3 amino acids: CASSSGHSYEQYF. CDR3 nucleotides: TGTGCCAGCAGTTCGGGCCACTCCTACGAGCAGTACTTC. The variable domain in full, with the rest retrieved from reference TRBV28 and TRBJ2-7, is DVKVTQSSRYLVKRTGEKVFLECVQDMDHENMFWYRQDPGLGLRLIYFSYDVKMKEKGDIPEGYSVSREKKERFSLILESASTNQTSMYLCASSSGHSYEQYFGPGTRLTVT.

The chain recombines TRBV29-1 with TRBJ1-1; possibly TRBD1 for D (6 bases). The V and J ends lost 6 bases and 3 bases respectively, with 14 bases between them. This CDR3 has 13 residues. The germline gives CDR1 SQVTM, CDR2 ANQGSEA. The CDR3 coding sequence is TGCAGCGTGGCACGAGGGGGAGACACTGAAGCTTTCTTT. The encoded protein is CSVARGGDTEAFF.

Many counts were recorded for this clonotype. The gene calls are TRBV21-1 and TRBJ2-3; the DNA was not used to check the table's D call, TRBD2. TRBV21-1 is tagged as a pseudogene. CDR3 size: 16 residues. Here the CDR3 reads CASSKACGTFADTQYF. For the CDR3, the DNA is TGTGCCAGCAGCAAAGCGTGTGGGACTTTCGCAGATACGCAGTATTTT.

The chain uses TRBV7-2 and TRBJ1-4; D remains unclear. Germline loops: CDR1 SGHTA, CDR2 FQGNSA. This CDR3 spans 16 amino acids. Trimming stripped 1 base from V and 3 bases from J, with 12 bases between. The CDR3 DNA reads TGTGCCAGCAGCTTAGGTTGGGTACCTCCTAATGAAAAACTGTTTTTT. Amino acids: CASSLGWVPPNEKLFF.

This clonotype showed up many times. The chain uses TRBV4-1 and TRBJ1-1; D might be TRBD1 (5 bases). The CDR3 runs to 15 residues. Trimming removed 6 bases at V and 1 base at J, with 15 bases between. Germline values: CDR1 MGHRA, CDR2 YSYEKL. DNA for the CDR3: TGCGCCAGCAGTTCCGGGGGACCGTCGAACACTGAAGCTTTCTTT. Translating gives CASSSGGPSNTEAFF.

In its sample, this clonotype was seen many times. This chain connects TRBV28 to TRBJ2-5; no clear D gene. Trimming removed 6 bases at V and 1 base at J, with 18 bases between. The length of the CDR3 is 16 residues. Germline values: CDR1 MDHEN, CDR2 SYDVKM. The CDR3: CASSPRAGSFQETQYF. The CDR3 DNA reads as TGTGCCAGCAGCCCCCGGGCAGGTTCATTCCAAGAGACCCAGTACTTC.

This clonotype was picked up many times. The chain uses TRBV2 and TRBJ1-5; D not certain. The CDR3 has 14 amino acids. Trimming removed 1 base at V and 0 bases at J, with 4 bases between. The germline CDR1 and CDR2 sequences are SNHLY and FYNNEI. CDR3 in DNA: TGTGCCAGCAGTGAAGAAAGTAGCAATCAGCCCCAGCATTTT. Residues: CASSEESSNQPQHF.

This clonotype was counted a few times. This chain links TRBV7-2 with TRBJ2-2, with TRBD2 as a possible D gene (5 bases). This CDR3 region has 15 residues. The germline V gene has CDR1 SGHTA and CDR2 FQGNSA. V was clipped by 5 bases and J by 3 bases, with 13 bases between them. CDR3 nucleotide sequence: TGTGCCAGCAGCCAGCCCCCAGCGGACACCGGGGAGCTGTTTTTT. Its protein product is CASSQPPADTGELFF.

Many counts were recorded for this clonotype. CDR3 DNA sequence: TGTGCCAGCAGCTTTGGTGGGTCACCCAACGAGCAGTACTTC. This codes for CASSFGGSPNEQYF. The V call is TRBV5-4, the J call TRBJ2-7, with no clear D. Per germline, CDR1 SGHNT and CDR2 YYREEE (reference sequence). Trimming removed 2 bases from V and 5 bases from J, with 14 bases in between. The CDR3 sequence is 14 residues long.

The V gene is TRBV29-1, the J gene TRBJ2-5; D remains unclear. V lost 0 bases, J lost 5 bases, and 13 bases lay in between. The CDR3 sequence is 14 residues long. Per the germline V gene, CDR1 is SQVTM and CDR2 is ANQGSEA. The DNA of the CDR3 is TGCAGCGTTGAAGATTGGGCTAGGTGGGAGACCCAGTACTTC. Protein product: CSVEDWARWETQYF.